This is a list of T cell receptor beta chains from one sample in a study of cytomegalovirus exposure and HLA in healthy donors. Clones were sequenced by immunoSEQ multiplex PCR, and TCRdb holds only the in-frame ones, with some missing. The table includes around 210,000 clones, 78% detected once. The source material was PBMCs. The receptor source for this set is a boy between 10 and 17 years old in good health and CMV-seronegative. Both conserved end residues are part of each CDR3. Fields, in order: D gene, J gene, V gene, clone size, CDR3 protein, CDR3 DNA. The D gene is left open where the match is weak. A clone size is listed for some rows: how often the clone was seen (once, few, many), or a class if it is expanded.

TRBD2 | TRBJ2-3 | TRBV4-1 | . | CASSQGRTSGSTDTQYF | TGCGCCAGCAGCCAAGGCCGGACTAGCGGGAGCACAGATACGCAGTATTTT
. | TRBJ1-5 | TRBV19 | . | CASSYGGSGQPQHF | TGTGCCAGTAGTTACGGGGGGAGCGGGCAGCCCCAGCATTTT
TRBD1 | TRBJ2-1 | TRBV7-2 | . | CASSYRGGSYNEQFF | TGTGCCAGCAGCTACAGGGGCGGCTCCTACAATGAGCAGTTCTTC
. | TRBJ1-1 | TRBV5-8 | . | CASSSRGRSAFF | TGTGCCAGCAGCTCGCGTGGTCGCTCCGCTTTCTTT
TRBD1 | TRBJ1-1 | TRBV6-4 | few | CASSEGQVMNTEAFF | TGTGCCAGCAGTGAAGGACAGGTGATGAACACTGAAGCTTTCTTT
. | TRBJ2-1 | TRBV9 | . | CASSPGGAAYNEQFF | TGTGCCAGCAGCCCGGGCGGGGCTGCCTACAATGAGCAGTTCTTC
. | TRBJ2-7 | TRBV7-8 | . | CASSSAYSYEQYF | TGTGCCAGCAGCTCAGCGTACTCCTACGAGCAGTACTTC
. | TRBJ2-5 | TRBV5-1 | few | CASSLLPGDLQYF | TGCGCCAGCAGCTTGCTACCGGGAGATTTACAGTACTTC
. | TRBJ2-1 | TRBV21-1 | . | CASSKGTSGRASSYNEQFF | TGTGCCAGCAGCAAAGGGACTAGCGGGAGGGCGAGCTCCTACAATGAGCAGTTCTTC
TRBD2 | TRBJ2-5 | TRBV5-1 | . | CASHLAEQETQYF | TGCGCCAGCCACCTAGCGGAACAAGAGACCCAGTACTTC
. | TRBJ2-5 | TRBV5-1 | . | CASSANVGGTQYF | TGCGCCAGCAGCGCAAACGTCGGGGGGACCCAGTACTTC
. | TRBJ1-5 | TRBV6-1 | . | CASSEALGRYSNQPQHF | TGTGCCAGCAGTGAAGCGCTTGGGAGGTATAGCAATCAGCCCCAGCATTTT
. | TRBJ1-2 | TRBV7-9 | . | CASSQQPGGYTF | TGTGCCAGCAGCCAACAACCCGGGGGCTACACCTTC
. | TRBJ1-1 | TRBV5-4 | . | CASSVDSSNTEAFF | TGTGCCAGCAGCGTGGACAGTTCTAACACTGAAGCTTTCTTT
TRBD2 | TRBJ2-1 | TRBV30 | . | CAWSGGRYGTEQFF | TGTGCCTGGAGTGGCGGGAGGTACGGTACGGAGCAGTTCTTC
. | TRBJ1-6 | TRBV6-6 | . | CASSYSGGDSPLHF | TGTGCCAGCAGTTACTCGGGGGGGGATTCACCCCTCCACTTT
TRBD2 | TRBJ2-7 | TRBV5-1 | . | CASSLERGDYEQYF | TGCGCCAGCAGCTTGGAACGGGGGGACTACGAGCAGTACTTC
. | TRBJ2-3 | TRBV11-3 | . | CASSVGRGTDTQYF | TGTGCCAGCAGCGTCGGTCGGGGTACAGATACGCAGTATTTT
. | TRBJ2-3 | TRBV12-2 | few | CASRFIGQGRVPATQYF | TGTGCAAGTCGCTTCATAGGGCAGGGAAGAGTCCCAGCTACGCAGTATTTT
. | TRBJ1-2 | TRBV5-6 | . | CASSDPTIYYGYTF | TGTGCCAGCAGCGATCCAACTATATACTATGGCTACACCTTC
. | TRBJ1-4 | TRBV19 | . | CASSIGALREKLFF | TGTGCCAGTAGTATAGGCGCCTTGCGGGAAAAACTGTTTTTT
. | TRBJ1-2 | TRBV5-1 | . | CASSPGGGRSSNYGYTF | TGCGCCAGCAGCCCCGGGGGGGGGCGATCCTCTAACTATGGCTACACCTTC
. | TRBJ1-1 | TRBV5-1 | . | CASSSAGYTEAFF | TGCGCCAGCAGCTCCGCAGGGTACACTGAAGCTTTCTTT